These 5 T cell receptor beta chains came from one sample sequenced in a study of blood T cell repertoires in COVID-19. Generated by immunoSEQ multiplex PCR, the TCRdb table keeps only in-frame clones and is missing some. The repertoire holds about 270,000 clones, with 82% as singletons. Sequencing used peripheral blood. The source is a woman between 18 and 29 years old with acute or convalescent COVID-19.

V and J are TRBV2 and TRBJ2-1; maybe TRBD2 (5 bases). V was pared by 2 bases and J by 0 bases, with 11 bases between. The CDR3 is 16 amino acids. Germline CDR1 and CDR2: SNHLY and FYNNEI. As DNA, the CDR3 is TGTGCCAGCAGTGAATGGGAGATAAGCTCCTACAATGAGCAGTTCTTC. Its translation is CASSEWEISSYNEQFF.

V is TRBV28 and J is TRBJ1-2; 7 bases align to TRBD1. This CDR3 spans 16 amino acids. Germline V gives CDR1 MDHEN, CDR2 SYDVKM. Trimming removed 8 bases from V and 4 bases from J; junction bases left unmatched: 16. The CDR3 protein is CASGTPTGYQTYGYTF. CDR3 DNA: TGTGCCAGCGGAACGCCGACAGGGTATCAGACCTATGGCTACACCTTC.

The chain uses TRBV27 and TRBJ1-1; D is ambiguous. V shed 6 bases and J shed 0 bases, with 8 bases lying between them. The germline gives CDR1 MNHEY, CDR2 SMNVEV (reference sequence). The CDR3 is 13 residues long. In nucleotides, the CDR3 is TGTGCCAGCAGGATGAACATGAACACTGAAGCTTTCTTT. Its protein is CASRMNMNTEAFF.

The chain links TRBV7-2 to TRBJ2-3, with 8 bases identical to TRBD2. Germline CDR1 and CDR2: SGHTA and FQGNSA. The length of the CDR3 is 16 residues. V shed 1 base, J shed 4 bases, and the junction held 7 bases outside the gene matches. Here the CDR3 DNA reads TGTGCCAGCAGCTTAGGAGCGGGAGTAGTCCCAGATACGCAGTATTTT. Its protein is CASSLGAGVVPDTQYF. The full variable domain, rest sourced from reference TRBV7-2 and TRBJ2-3, is GAGVSQSPSNKVTEKGKDVELRCDPISGHTALYWYRQSLGQGLEFLIYFQGNSAPDKSGLPSDRFSAERTGGSVSTLTIQRTQQEDSAVYLCASSLGAGVVPDTQYFGPGTRLTVL.

The chain links TRBV5-1 to TRBJ1-6; D is perhaps TRBD1 (6 bases). CDR3 size: 24 residues. V was shortened by 3 bases and J by 0 bases, with 34 bases between the two germline ends. Germline assignment: CDR1 SGHRS and CDR2 YFSETQ. CDR3 DNA sequence: TGCGCCAGCAGCTCACATTGGGGGGGCCTTAGGCCAGATAATCTGAGCTCCTATAATTCACCCCTCCACTTT. Encoded protein: CASSSHWGGLRPDNLSSYNSPLHF.